This T cell receptor beta chain was identified in a study of blood T cell repertoires in COVID-19. Across the whole study: Spain, Italy and the United States supplied samples that represented acute and convalescent COVID-19. T cells, B-cell-depleted T cells, or PBMCs provided the cDNA or gDNA that served as material.

The CDR3 sequence is 14 residues long. V gave up 0 bases and J gave up 4 bases, with 9 bases separating them. Germline-derived CDR1 and CDR2 are SGDLS and YYNGEE. Original processing notes: By means of reference gene primer amplification, nucleated cell counts were estimated. Sequenced by immunoSEQ multiplex PCR; TCRdb stores in-frame clones only, minus some. Clonal size and the V and J genes are those of that table, whereas D and trimming came from the DNA. The sample has 85,000 to 95,000 clones, roughly 89% seen once. The chain employs TRBV9 and TRBJ2-3; D is uncertain. The sequenced sample was peripheral blood. The sequence was collected from a woman older than 75 with active COVID-19. The CDR3 protein is CASSVESRADTQYF. The CDR3 region has the DNA TGTGCCAGCAGCGTAGAAAGTCGGGCAGATACGCAGTATTTT.